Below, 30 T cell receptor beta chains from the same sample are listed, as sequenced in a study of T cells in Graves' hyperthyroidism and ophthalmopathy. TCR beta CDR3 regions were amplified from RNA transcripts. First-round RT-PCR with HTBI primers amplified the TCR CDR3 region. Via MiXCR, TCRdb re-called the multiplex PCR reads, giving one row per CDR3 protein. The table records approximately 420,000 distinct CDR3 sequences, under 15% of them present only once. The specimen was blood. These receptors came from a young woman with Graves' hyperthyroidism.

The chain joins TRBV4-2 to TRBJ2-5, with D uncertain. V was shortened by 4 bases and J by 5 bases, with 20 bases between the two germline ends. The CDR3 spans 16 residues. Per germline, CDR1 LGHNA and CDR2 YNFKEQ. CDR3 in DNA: TGTGCCAGCAGCCGTTCCAGGCCTCATCCCGGGGAGACCCAGTACTTC. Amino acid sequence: CASSRSRPHPGETQYF.

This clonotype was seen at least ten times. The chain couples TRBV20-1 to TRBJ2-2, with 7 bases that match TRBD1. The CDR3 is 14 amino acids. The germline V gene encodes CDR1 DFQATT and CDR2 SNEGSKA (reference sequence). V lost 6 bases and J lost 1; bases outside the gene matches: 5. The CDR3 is CSARDRKNTGELFF. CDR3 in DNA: TGCAGTGCCCGGGACAGAAAGAACACCGGGGAGCTGTTTTTT.

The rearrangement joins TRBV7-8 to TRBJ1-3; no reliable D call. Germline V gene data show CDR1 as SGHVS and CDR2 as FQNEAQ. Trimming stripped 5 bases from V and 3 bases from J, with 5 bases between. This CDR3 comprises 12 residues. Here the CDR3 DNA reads TGTGCCAGCAGCCTCAATGGAAACACCATATATTTT. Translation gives CASSLNGNTIYF.

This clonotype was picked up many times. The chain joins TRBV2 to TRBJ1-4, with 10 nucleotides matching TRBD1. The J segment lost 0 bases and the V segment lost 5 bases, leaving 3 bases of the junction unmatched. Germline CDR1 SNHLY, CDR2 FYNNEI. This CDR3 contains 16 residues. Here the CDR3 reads CASSRDRGATNEKLFF. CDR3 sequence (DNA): TGTGCCAGCAGTAGGGACAGGGGCGCAACTAATGAAAAACTGTTTTTT.

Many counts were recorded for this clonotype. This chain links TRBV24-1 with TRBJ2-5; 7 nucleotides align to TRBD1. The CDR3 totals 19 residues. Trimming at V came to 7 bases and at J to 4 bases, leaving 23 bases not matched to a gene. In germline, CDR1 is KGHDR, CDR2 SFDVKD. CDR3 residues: CATSEWPPPTGVRRETQYF. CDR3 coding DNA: TGTGCCACCAGCGAATGGCCTCCACCTACAGGGGTTCGAAGAGAGACCCAGTACTTC.

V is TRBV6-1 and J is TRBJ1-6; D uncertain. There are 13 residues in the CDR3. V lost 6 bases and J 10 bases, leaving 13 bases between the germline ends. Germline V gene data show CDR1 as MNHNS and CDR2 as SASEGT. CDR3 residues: CASSPQGRSPLHF. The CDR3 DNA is TGTGCCAGCAGCCCCCAAGGTCGCTCACCCCTCCACTTT.

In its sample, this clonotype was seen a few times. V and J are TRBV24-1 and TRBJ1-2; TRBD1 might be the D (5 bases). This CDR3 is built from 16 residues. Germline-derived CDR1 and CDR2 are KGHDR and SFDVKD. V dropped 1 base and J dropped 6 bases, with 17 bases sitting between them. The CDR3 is CATSDFSGTQSNGYTF. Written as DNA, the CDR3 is TGTGCCACCAGTGATTTTTCCGGGACGCAGAGCAATGGCTACACCTTC.

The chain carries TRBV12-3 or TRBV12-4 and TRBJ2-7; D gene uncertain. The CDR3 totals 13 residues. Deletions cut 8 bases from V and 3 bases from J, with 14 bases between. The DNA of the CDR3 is TGTGCCAGCCGCGGCTTACACAGCTACGAGCAGTACTTC. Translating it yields CASRGLHSYEQYF.

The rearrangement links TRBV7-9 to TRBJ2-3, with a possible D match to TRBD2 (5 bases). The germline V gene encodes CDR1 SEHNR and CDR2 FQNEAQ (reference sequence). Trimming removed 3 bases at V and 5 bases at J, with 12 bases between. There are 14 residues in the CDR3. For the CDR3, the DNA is TGTGCCAGCAGCTTTTCGGGAACGAGAGATACGCAGTATTTT. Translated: CASSFSGTRDTQYF.

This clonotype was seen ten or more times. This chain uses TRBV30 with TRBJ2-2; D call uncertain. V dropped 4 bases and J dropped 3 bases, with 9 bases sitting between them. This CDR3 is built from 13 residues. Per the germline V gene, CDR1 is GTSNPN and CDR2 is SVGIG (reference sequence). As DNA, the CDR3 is TGTGCCTGGACCGGTCGTCACACCGGGGAGCTGTTTTTT. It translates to CAWTGRHTGELFF. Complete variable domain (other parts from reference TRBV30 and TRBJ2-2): SQTIHQWPATLVQPVGSPLSLECTVEGTSNPNLYWYRQAAGRGLQLLFYSVGIGQISSEVPQNLSASRPQDRQFILSSKKLLLSDSGFYLCAWTGRHTGELFFGEGSRLTVL.

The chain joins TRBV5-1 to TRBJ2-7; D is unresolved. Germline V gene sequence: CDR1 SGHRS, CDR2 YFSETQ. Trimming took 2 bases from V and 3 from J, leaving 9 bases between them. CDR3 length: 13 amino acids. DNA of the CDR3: TGCGCCAGCAGCTTCTTGGACGGCTACGAGCAGTACTTC. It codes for CASSFLDGYEQYF.

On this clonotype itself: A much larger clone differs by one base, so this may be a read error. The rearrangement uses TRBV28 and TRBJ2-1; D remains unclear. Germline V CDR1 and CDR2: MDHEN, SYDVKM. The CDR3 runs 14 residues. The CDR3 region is CASSSLGWANAQFF. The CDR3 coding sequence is TGTGCCAGCAGTTCCTTGGGGTGGGCCAATGCGCAGTTCTTC.

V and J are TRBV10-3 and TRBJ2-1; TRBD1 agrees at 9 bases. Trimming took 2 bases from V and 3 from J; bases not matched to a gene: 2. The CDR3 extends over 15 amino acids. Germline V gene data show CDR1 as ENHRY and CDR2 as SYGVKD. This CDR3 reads CAISEGQGLYNEQFF. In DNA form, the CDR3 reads TGTGCCATCAGTGAGGGACAGGGGCTCTACAATGAGCAGTTCTTC.

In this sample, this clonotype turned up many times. CDR3 in amino acids: CASTLTPNTEAFF. The CDR3 nucleotides are TGTGCCAGCACCCTGACACCGAACACTGAAGCTTTCTTT. V usage is TRBV27 and J usage is TRBJ1-1; D call uncertain. Looked up from germline, CDR1 is MNHEY and CDR2 is SMNVEV (reference sequence). This CDR3 has 13 residues. Trimming removed 7 bases from V and 1 base from J, with 10 bases in between.

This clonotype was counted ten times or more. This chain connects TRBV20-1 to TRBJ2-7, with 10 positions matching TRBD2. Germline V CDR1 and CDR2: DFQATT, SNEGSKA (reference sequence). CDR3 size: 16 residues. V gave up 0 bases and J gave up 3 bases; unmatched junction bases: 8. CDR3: CSARDSASGSGYEQYF. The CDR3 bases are TGCAGTGCTAGAGATTCGGCTAGCGGGAGTGGCTACGAGCAGTACTTC.

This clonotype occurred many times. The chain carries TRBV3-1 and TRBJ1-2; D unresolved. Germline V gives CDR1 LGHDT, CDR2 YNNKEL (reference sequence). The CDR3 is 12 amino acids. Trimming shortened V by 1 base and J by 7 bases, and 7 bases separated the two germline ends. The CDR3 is CASSQGEGGYTF. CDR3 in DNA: TGTGCCAGCAGCCAAGGGGAAGGTGGCTACACCTTC.

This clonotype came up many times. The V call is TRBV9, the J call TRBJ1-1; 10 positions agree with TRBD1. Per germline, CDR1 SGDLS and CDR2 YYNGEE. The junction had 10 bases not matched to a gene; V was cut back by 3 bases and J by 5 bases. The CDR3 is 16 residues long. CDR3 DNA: TGTGCCAGCAGCGATGGGGGACAGGGGAGGGGAACTGAAGCTTTCTTT. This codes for CASSDGGQGRGTEAFF. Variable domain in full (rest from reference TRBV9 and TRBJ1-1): DSGVTQTPKHLITATGQRVTLRCSPRSGDLSVYWYQQSLDQGLQFLIQYYNGEERAKGNILERFSAQQFPDLHSELNLSSLELGDSALYFCASSDGGQGRGTEAFFGQGTRLTVV.

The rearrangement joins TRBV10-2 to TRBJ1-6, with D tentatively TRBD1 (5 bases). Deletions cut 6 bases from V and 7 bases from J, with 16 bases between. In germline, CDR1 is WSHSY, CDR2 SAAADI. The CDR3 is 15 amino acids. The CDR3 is CASSLPGPTNSPLHF. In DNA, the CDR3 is TGCGCCAGCAGCCTACCGGGACCTACCAATTCACCCCTCCACTTT.

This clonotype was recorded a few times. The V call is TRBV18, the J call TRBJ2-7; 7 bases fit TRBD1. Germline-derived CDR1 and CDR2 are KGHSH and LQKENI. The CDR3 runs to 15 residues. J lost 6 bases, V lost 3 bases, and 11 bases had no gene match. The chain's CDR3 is CASSPRTGPPSEQYF. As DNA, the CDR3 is TGTGCCAGCTCACCCCGGACAGGCCCCCCATCCGAGCAGTACTTC.

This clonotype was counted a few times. CDR3 nucleotides: TGTGCCAGCAGCCAAATGAGTTTCCAAGAGACCCAGTACTTC. Residues: CASSQMSFQETQYF. The gene calls are TRBV14 and TRBJ2-5; D gene uncertain. The germline V gene encodes CDR1 SGHDN and CDR2 FVKESK. V lost 2 bases to trimming and J lost 1 base, with 8 bases between them. The length of the CDR3 is 14 residues. Full variable domain (missing parts from reference TRBV14 and TRBJ2-5): EAGVTQFPSHSVIEKGQTVTLRCDPISGHDNLYWYRRVMGKEIKFLLHFVKESKQDESGMPNNRFLAERTGGTYSTLKVQPAELEDSGVYFCASSQMSFQETQYFGPGTRLLVL.

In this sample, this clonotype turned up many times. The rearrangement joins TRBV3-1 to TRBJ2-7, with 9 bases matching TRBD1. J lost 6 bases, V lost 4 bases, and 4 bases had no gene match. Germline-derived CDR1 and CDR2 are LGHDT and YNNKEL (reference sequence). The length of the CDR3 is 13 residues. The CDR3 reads CASSLQGASEQYF. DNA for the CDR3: TGTGCCAGCAGCCTACAGGGGGCATCCGAGCAGTACTTC.

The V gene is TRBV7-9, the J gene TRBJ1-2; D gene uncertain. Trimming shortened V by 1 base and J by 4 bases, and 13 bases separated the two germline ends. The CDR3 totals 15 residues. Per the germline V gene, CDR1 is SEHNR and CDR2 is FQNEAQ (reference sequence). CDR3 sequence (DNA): TGTGCCAGCAGCTTAGACGGCGACTGGAGCTATGGCTACACCTTC. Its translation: CASSLDGDWSYGYTF.

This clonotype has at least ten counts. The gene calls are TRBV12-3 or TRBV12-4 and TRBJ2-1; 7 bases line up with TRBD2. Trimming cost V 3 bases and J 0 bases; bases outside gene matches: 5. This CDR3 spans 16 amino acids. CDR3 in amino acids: CASSFQRGSSYNEQFF. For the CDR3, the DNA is TGTGCCAGCAGTTTCCAGCGGGGTAGCTCCTACAATGAGCAGTTCTTC.

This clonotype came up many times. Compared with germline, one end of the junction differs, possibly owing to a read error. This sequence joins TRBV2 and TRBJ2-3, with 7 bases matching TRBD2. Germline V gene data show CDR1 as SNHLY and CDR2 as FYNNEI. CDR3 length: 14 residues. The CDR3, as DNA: TGTGCCAGCGGTACGCGCGGGAGCACAGGTACGCAGTATTTT. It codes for CASGTRGSTGTQYF.

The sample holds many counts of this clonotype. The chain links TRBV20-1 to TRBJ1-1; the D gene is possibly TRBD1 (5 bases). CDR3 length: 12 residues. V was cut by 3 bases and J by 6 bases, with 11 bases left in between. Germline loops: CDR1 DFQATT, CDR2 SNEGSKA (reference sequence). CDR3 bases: TGCAGTGCTAGGGGGGGGACCCCTGAAGCTTTCTTT. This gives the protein CSARGGTPEAFF.

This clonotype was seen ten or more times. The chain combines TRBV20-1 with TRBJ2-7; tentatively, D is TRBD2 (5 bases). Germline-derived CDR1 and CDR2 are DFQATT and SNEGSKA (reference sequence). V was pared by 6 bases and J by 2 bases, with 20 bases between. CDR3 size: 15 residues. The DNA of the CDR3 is TGCAGTGCCGAGATTCTCCAGCGGTCAACCTACGAGCAGTACTTC. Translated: CSAEILQRSTYEQYF.

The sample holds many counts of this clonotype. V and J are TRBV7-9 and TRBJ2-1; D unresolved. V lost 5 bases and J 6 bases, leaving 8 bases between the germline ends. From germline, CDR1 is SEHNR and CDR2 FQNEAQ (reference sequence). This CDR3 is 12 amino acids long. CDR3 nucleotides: TGTGCCAGCAGCCGAAACTTCAATGAGCAGTTCTTC. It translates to CASSRNFNEQFF.

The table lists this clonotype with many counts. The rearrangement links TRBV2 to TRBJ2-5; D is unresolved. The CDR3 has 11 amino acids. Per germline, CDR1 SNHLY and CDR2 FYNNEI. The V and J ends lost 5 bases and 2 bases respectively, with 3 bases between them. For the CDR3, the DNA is TGTGCCAGCAGTTGGCAAGAGACCCAGTACTTC. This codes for CASSWQETQYF.

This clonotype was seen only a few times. This chain's CDR3 is CSALSGLLAKNIQYF. CDR3 coding DNA: TGCAGTGCCCTTAGCGGCTTACTAGCCAAAAACATTCAGTACTTC. The chain couples TRBV20-1 to TRBJ2-4; perhaps TRBD2 as D (6 bases). Trimming took 6 bases from V and 0 from J, leaving 15 bases between them. The CDR3 totals 15 residues. Per the germline V gene, CDR1 is DFQATT and CDR2 is SNEGSKA (reference sequence).

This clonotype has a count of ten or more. CDR3 in DNA: TGTGCCAGCAGTTTATTTAGCGGGAGCGGCGAGCAGTACTTC. This sequence encodes CASSLFSGSGEQYF. The rearrangement uses TRBV28 and TRBJ2-7; 9 positions agree with TRBD2. The CDR3 has 14 residues. Germline V gene lookup returns CDR1 MDHEN and CDR2 SYDVKM. V gave up 1 base and J gave up 6 bases; unmatched junction bases: 4.